The 23 T cell receptor beta chains in this list originate from one sample, sequenced in a study of blood T cell repertoires in COVID-19. Using immunoSEQ multiplex PCR, the repertoire was profiled, and TCRdb retains in-frame clones only, with some absent. The sample yields about 350,000 clones, 87% seen once. Sequenced: peripheral blood. These receptors all stem from a man aged 25 to 40 with COVID-19, enrolled during active disease.

V usage is TRBV19 and J usage is TRBJ1-4; 7 bases line up with TRBD1. Germline CDR1 reads LNHDA; CDR2 reads SQIVND (reference sequence). The CDR3 has 12 residues. The V gene end was trimmed by 10 bases and the J gene end by 8 bases; junction bases not matched to a gene: 7. CDR3 sequence (DNA): TGTGCCACGAACGACAGGGACGAAAAACTGTTTTTT. Residues: CATNDRDEKLFF. Based on the CDR3 plus reference TRBV19 and TRBJ1-4, the full variable domain is DGGITQSPKYLFRKEGQNVTLSCEQNLNHDAMYWYRQDPGQGLRLIYYSQIVNDFQKGDIAEGYSVSREKKESFPLTVTSAQKNPTAFYLCATNDRDEKLFFGSGTQLSVL.

V gene TRBV20-1 combines with J gene TRBJ1-5; no clear D. The CDR3 length is 13 residues. In germline, CDR1 is DFQATT, CDR2 SNEGSKA (reference sequence). Trimming took off 3 bases at V and 1 base at J, with 7 bases between the two ends. CDR3 protein: CSASRSSNQPQHF. The CDR3 nucleotides read TGCAGTGCTAGTCGGTCGAGCAATCAGCCCCAGCATTTT.

The chain couples TRBV6-5 to TRBJ2-2; 7 positions match TRBD2. The ends lost 1 base at V and 5 bases at J; junction bases unmatched: 7. Germline-derived CDR1 and CDR2 are MNHEY and SVGAGI. This CDR3 spans 16 amino acids. The CDR3 spells CASSYLTTGGTGELFF. In nucleotides, the CDR3 is TGTGCCAGCAGTTACTTAACCACCGGGGGGACCGGGGAGCTGTTTTTT.

J is TRBJ1-3 and V is TRBV7-2, with TRBD1 matching over 9 bases. The CDR3 spans 17 residues. V was pared by 4 bases and J by 2 bases, with 9 bases of the junction left unmatched. In germline, CDR1 is SGHTA, CDR2 FQGNSA. The CDR3 loop is CASSSPRDRDAGNTIYF. Written as DNA, the CDR3 is TGTGCCAGCAGCTCCCCCCGGGACAGGGATGCTGGAAACACCATATATTTT.

V is TRBV19 and J is TRBJ2-1, with TRBD2 matching over 12 bases. V lost 5 bases to trimming and J lost 8 bases; unmatched junction nucleotides: 10. The CDR3 extends over 16 amino acids. Germline lookup yields CDR1 LNHDA and CDR2 SQIVND (reference sequence). CDR3 DNA sequence: TGTGCCAGTAGTCCCCCGACTAGCGGGAGTTCTTATGAGCAGTTCTTC. Translated, it gives CASSPPTSGSSYEQFF.

This clone was detected only once. V and J are TRBV5-6 and TRBJ2-7; tentative D call: TRBD1 (5 bases). Germline-derived CDR1 and CDR2 are SGHDT and YYEEEE. CDR3 size: 15 residues. V was cut by 0 bases and J by 2 bases, with 12 bases left in between. The CDR3 DNA reads as TGTGCCAGCAGCTTGGCTCCAGGGCTTACCTACGAGCAGTACTTC. Translating it yields CASSLAPGLTYEQYF. The entire variable domain, with the rest obtained from reference TRBV5-6 and TRBJ2-7, is as follows: DAGVTQSPTHLIKTRGQQVTLRCSPKSGHDTVSWYQQALGQGPQFIFQYYEEEERQRGNFPDRFSGHQFPNYSSELNVNALLLGDSALYLCASSLAPGLTYEQYFGPGTRLTVT.

This clone was picked up one time. CDR3: CASTQTGNSGANVLTF. CDR3 in DNA: TGTGCCAGCACCCAAACAGGGAACTCTGGGGCCAACGTCCTGACTTTC. The V and J genes are TRBV5-4 and TRBJ2-6; TRBD1 is a possible D gene (6 bases). This CDR3 has 16 residues. V lost 6 bases and J 0 bases, leaving 13 bases between the germline ends. Looked up from germline, CDR1 is SGHNT and CDR2 is YYREEE (reference sequence).

The chain recombines TRBV2 with TRBJ2-2, with 7 bases fitting TRBD1. The CDR3 extends over 14 amino acids. The trim removed 8 bases at V and 0 bases at J, leaving 3 bases unmatched. Looked up from germline, CDR1 is SNHLY and CDR2 is FYNNEI. CDR3 in amino acids: CASLQGANTGELFF. Written as DNA, the CDR3 is TGTGCCAGCCTGCAGGGGGCGAACACCGGGGAGCTGTTTTTT.

In DNA form, the CDR3 reads TGTGCCAGCAGCTTAACGGGACAGGGGTACACCGGGGAGCTGTTTTTT. Amino acids: CASSLTGQGYTGELFF. This chain uses TRBV5-8 with TRBJ2-2; 10 bases line up with TRBD1. This CDR3 has 16 amino acids. The germline gives CDR1 SGHTS, CDR2 YDEGEE. V shed 2 bases, J shed 3 bases, and the junction held 4 bases outside the gene matches.

This clone was seen a single time. The CDR3 DNA sequence: TGCGCCAGCAGCCAGAGGGGACTAGGTAGGGCCGAGACCCAGTACTTC. Residues: CASSQRGLGRAETQYF. The gene calls are TRBV4-3 and TRBJ2-5; 8 bases fit TRBD2. The V gene end was trimmed by 3 bases and the J gene end by 5 bases; junction bases not matched to a gene: 11. CDR3 length equals 16 residues. Germline V gene data show CDR1 as LGHNA and CDR2 as YSLEER.

Notes on this clone: Germline is not matched at one junction end, which may reflect a read error. This chain links TRBV11-2 with TRBJ2-7, with D perhaps TRBD2 (5 bases). The CDR3 length is 12 residues. CDR1 and CDR2 from the germline V gene are SGHAT and FQNNGV. CDR3 in DNA: TGTGCCAGCAGCTTGGACTCCTTCGAGCAGTACTTC. Its translation is CASSLDSFEQYF.

In its sample, this clone was seen a few times. J is TRBJ2-1 and V is TRBV12-5, with 10 bases that match TRBD1. CDR1 is LGHNT, CDR2 FRNRAP, per germline. CDR3 size: 15 residues. V shed 4 bases, J shed 6 bases, and the junction held 6 bases outside the gene matches. CDR3 loop: CASGSGQGLVNEQFF. CDR3 sequence (DNA): TGTGCTAGTGGTTCGGGACAGGGGCTCGTCAATGAGCAGTTCTTC.

This chain links TRBV27 with TRBJ2-1, with 8 positions matching TRBD2. The CDR3 is 14 amino acids. After removal of 3 bases from V and 9 bases from J, the junction contained 7 bases not matched to a gene. CDR1 and CDR2 from the germline V gene are MNHEY and SMNVEV (reference sequence). This chain's CDR3 is CASSLPGGGGEQFF. In DNA, the CDR3 is TGTGCCAGCAGTTTGCCGGGGGGGGGCGGTGAGCAGTTCTTC.

The CDR3 loop reads CASSLVIDQPQHF. The DNA of the CDR3 is TGTGCCAGCAGCTTAGTTATCGATCAGCCCCAGCATTTT. This sequence joins TRBV7-8 and TRBJ1-5; D is unresolved. V was shortened by 1 base and J by 5 bases, with 6 bases between the two germline ends. From germline, CDR1 is SGHVS and CDR2 FQNEAQ. This CDR3 has 13 amino acids.

The J gene is TRBJ2-1, the V gene TRBV5-5; TRBD2 aligns across 7 bases. The germline V gene has CDR1 SGHKS and CDR2 YYEKEE (reference sequence). The CDR3 loop spans 16 amino acids. V lost 1 base, J lost 0 bases, and 4 bases stayed unmatched. The CDR3 sequence: CASSLYGGSSYNEQFF. CDR3 DNA: TGTGCCAGCAGCTTGTACGGGGGGAGCTCCTACAATGAGCAGTTCTTC.

The chain employs TRBV5-6 and TRBJ1-6, with D maybe TRBD1 (6 bases). Germline V CDR1 and CDR2: SGHDT, YYEEEE. Deletions cut 4 bases from V and 9 bases from J, with 20 bases between. The CDR3 totals 16 residues. The CDR3 coding sequence is TGTGCCAGCAGCCAACGCGACAGGACTAGTGGTTCACCCCTCCACTTT. This sequence encodes CASSQRDRTSGSPLHF.

In this sample, this clone turned up once. The genes are TRBV6-2 or TRBV6-3 and TRBJ2-5; 7 bases are a match to TRBD2. This CDR3 has 15 amino acids. Germline lookup yields CDR1 MNHEY and CDR2 SVGEGT. V was pared by 3 bases and J by 3 bases, with 7 bases of the junction left unmatched. DNA for the CDR3: TGTGCCAGCAGTTATCGGTCGAGCGGGGAAGAGACCCAGTACTTC. Translated: CASSYRSSGEETQYF.

CDR3 DNA sequence: TGCGCCAGCAGCCAAGTTTGGGGACTCACACCCCTCCACTTT. Translating gives CASSQVWGLTPLHF. The chain employs TRBV4-3 and TRBJ1-6; perhaps TRBD1 as D (5 bases). The V and J ends lost 1 base and 11 bases respectively, with 12 bases between them. This CDR3 region has 14 residues. In germline, CDR1 is LGHNA, CDR2 YSLEER.

This clone has more than one count but fewer than ten. This chain uses TRBV7-2 with TRBJ1-2; 8 bases align to TRBD1. Germline trimming cut 0 bases from V and 8 bases from J; bases unmatched to any gene: 8. Germline CDR1 SGHTA, CDR2 FQGNSA. CDR3 length: 15 residues. The CDR3 coding sequence is TGTGCCAGCAGCTTAGCGGAGGCCAGGGGGCGAGGCTACACCTTC. Translation: CASSLAEARGRGYTF. The full variable domain, in which reference TRBV7-2 and TRBJ1-2 provide the parts outside the CDR3, is GAGVSQSPSNKVTEKGKDVELRCDPISGHTALYWYRQSLGQGLEFLIYFQGNSAPDKSGLPSDRFSAERTGGSVSTLTIQRTQQEDSAVYLCASSLAEARGRGYTFGSGTRLTVV.

The chain has TRBV9 and TRBJ2-1; D may be TRBD2 (6 bases). V dropped 3 bases and J dropped 1 base, with 11 bases sitting between them. Germline V CDR1 and CDR2: SGDLS, YYNGEE. The CDR3 is 15 amino acids. CDR3 amino acids: CASSELGTSYNEQFF. The DNA for the CDR3 is TGTGCCAGCAGCGAACTCGGGACTTCCTACAATGAGCAGTTCTTC.

The J gene is TRBJ2-5, the V gene TRBV7-3; 9 positions match TRBD2. V shed 3 bases and J 5 bases; nucleotides not matched to a gene: 1. Germline V CDR1 and CDR2: SGHTA, FQGTGA. This CDR3 contains 13 residues. CDR3 DNA: TGTGCCAGCAGCTTGGGACTAGCTGAGACCCAGTACTTC. Amino acids: CASSLGLAETQYF.

This sequence joins TRBV1 and TRBJ2-1; the table's D call, TRBD2, has no DNA check behind it. TRBV1 is tagged as a pseudogene. The CDR3 covers 16 residues. The CDR3 is CTSSQDPAGGLNEQFF. CDR3 coding DNA: TGCACCAGCAGCCAAGATCCAGCGGGGGGGCTGAATGAGCAGTTCTTC.

This clone was observed a few times. The CDR3 region is CASSYWRDPSPYGYTF. As DNA, the CDR3 is TGTGCCAGCAGTTACTGGCGGGATCCCTCCCCCTATGGCTACACCTTC. The chain carries TRBV6-2 or TRBV6-3 and TRBJ1-2; D gene ambiguous. Germline CDR1 and CDR2: MNHEY and SVGEGT. CDR3 length equals 16 residues. V was pared by 1 base and J by 4 bases, with 16 bases between.